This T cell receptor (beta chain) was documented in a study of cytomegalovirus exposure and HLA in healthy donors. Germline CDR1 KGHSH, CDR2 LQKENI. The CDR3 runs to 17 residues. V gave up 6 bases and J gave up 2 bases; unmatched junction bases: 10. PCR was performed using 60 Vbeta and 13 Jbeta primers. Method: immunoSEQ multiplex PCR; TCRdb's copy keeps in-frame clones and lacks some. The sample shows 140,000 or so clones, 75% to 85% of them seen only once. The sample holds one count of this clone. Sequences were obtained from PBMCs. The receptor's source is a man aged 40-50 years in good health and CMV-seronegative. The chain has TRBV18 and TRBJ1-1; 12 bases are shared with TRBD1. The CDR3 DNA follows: TGTGCCAGCTCTGCTTCCGGGACAGGGGGCCTTAACACTGAAGCTTTCTTT. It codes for CASSASGTGGLNTEAFF.